This passage covers 18 T cell receptor beta chains from one sample sequenced in a study of blood T cell repertoires in COVID-19. Data came from immunoSEQ multiplex PCR; TCRdb stores just in-frame clones and leaves some out. Here the sample spans 350,000 to 400,000 clones, roughly 92% being singletons. The specimen sequenced was PBMCs or T cells enriched from blood (not recorded which). The receptors shown here come from a woman aged 40-49 years who had been exposed to COVID-19.

The chain links TRBV12-3 or TRBV12-4 to TRBJ1-3; D remains unclear. This CDR3 comprises 13 residues. The germline V and J ends were trimmed by 7 bases and 0 bases, with 7 bases remaining between them. As DNA, the CDR3 is TGTGCCAGCATGAGGATCTCTGGAAACACCATATATTTT. Amino acid sequence: CASMRISGNTIYF.

This sequence joins TRBV5-1 and TRBJ2-5; 10 positions match TRBD2. The CDR3 runs 14 residues. Unmatched junction bases numbered 8, after V lost 7 bases and J lost 5 bases. Germline V CDR1 and CDR2: SGHRS, YFSETQ. The CDR3 is CASGSGGASETQYF. DNA of the CDR3: TGCGCCAGCGGGAGCGGGGGGGCCTCCGAGACCCAGTACTTC.

The gene calls are TRBV7-6 and TRBJ2-3; 10 bases line up with TRBD2. Looked up from germline, CDR1 is SGHVS and CDR2 is FNYEAQ. The CDR3 extends over 16 amino acids. V trimming: 2 bases; J trimming: 3 bases; junction bases outside the gene matches: 5. The CDR3 DNA reads TGTGCCAGCAGCTTAAGATCTAGCGGGGGTACAGATACGCAGTATTTT. Residues: CASSLRSSGGTDTQYF. The entire variable domain, with the rest obtained from reference TRBV7-6 and TRBJ2-3, is as follows: GAGVSQSPRYKVTKRGQDVALRCDPISGHVSLYWYRQALGQGPEFLTYFNYEAQQDKSGLPNDRFSAERPEGSISTLTIQRTEQRDSAMYRCASSLRSSGGTDTQYFGPGTRLTVL.

The genes are TRBV12-3 or TRBV12-4 and TRBJ1-4; no definite D call. The CDR3 loop spans 12 amino acids. Deletions cut 6 bases from V and 8 bases from J, with 10 bases between. The CDR3 is CASSTPVEKLFF. The CDR3 DNA reads as TGTGCCAGCAGCACCCCGGTAGAAAAACTGTTTTTT.

The chain combines TRBV24-1 with TRBJ2-2; no firm D call. V shed 7 bases and J shed 2 bases, with 7 bases lying between them. This CDR3 has 13 amino acids. Germline V gene sequence: CDR1 KGHDR, CDR2 SFDVKD. The DNA of the CDR3 is TGTGCCACCAGGGGCCAAAACACCGGGGAGCTGTTTTTT. Its translation is CATRGQNTGELFF.

The chain joins TRBV24-1 to TRBJ2-1; 11 bases line up with TRBD2. V was pared by 4 bases and J by 12 bases, with 4 bases of the junction left unmatched. In germline, CDR1 is KGHDR, CDR2 SFDVKD. CDR3 length: 13 residues. The CDR3 here is CATSEYLAGGQFF. The CDR3 nucleotides are TGTGCCACCAGTGAGTACCTAGCGGGAGGGCAGTTCTTC.

There are a few counts of this clone. Other DNA sequences of this sample code for an identical CDR3. The chain couples TRBV7-9 to TRBJ1-6; 10 bases fit TRBD1. V was pared by 5 bases and J by 7 bases, with 2 bases of the junction left unmatched. The germline V gene encodes CDR1 SEHNR and CDR2 FQNEAQ (reference sequence). The CDR3 runs to 14 residues. CDR3 nucleotides: TGTGCCAGCAGCCCGGGACAGGGGAATTCACCCCTCCACTTT. This gives the protein CASSPGQGNSPLHF.

The chain carries TRBV7-2 and TRBJ2-1; a weak D match, TRBD2 (6 bases). Trimming took 1 base from V and 4 from J, leaving 11 bases between them. Germline loops: CDR1 SGHTA, CDR2 FQGNSA. The CDR3 length is 15 residues. CDR3 protein: CASSLVEAGYNEQFF. As DNA, the CDR3 is TGTGCCAGCAGCTTAGTGGAGGCGGGGTACAATGAGCAGTTCTTC.

The gene calls are TRBV7-8 and TRBJ2-7; D unclear. The CDR3 is made up of 12 amino acids. The V end was cut by 5 bases, the J end by 6 bases, with 11 bases between. Germline assignment: CDR1 SGHVS and CDR2 FQNEAQ. CDR3: CASSPLPSEQYF. CDR3 in DNA: TGTGCCAGCAGCCCTCTTCCGTCCGAGCAGTACTTC.

The chain employs TRBV5-4 and TRBJ1-2; D is perhaps TRBD1 (6 bases). The germline V and J ends were trimmed by 0 bases and 3 bases, with 18 bases remaining between them. Germline V gene data show CDR1 as SGHNT and CDR2 as YYREEE (reference sequence). This CDR3 contains 17 residues. DNA of the CDR3: TGTGCCAGCAGCTTGGAAGGTACGGGGGGCCATGACTATGGCTACACCTTC. Encoded protein: CASSLEGTGGHDYGYTF.

This chain connects TRBV5-4 to TRBJ2-5, with D possibly being TRBD2 (5 bases). The germline gives CDR1 SGHNT, CDR2 YYREEE (reference sequence). V was clipped by 4 bases and J by 0 bases, with 10 bases between them. This CDR3 comprises 14 residues. CDR3 nucleotides: TGTGCCAGCAGCAAAGACTACGACCAAGAGACCCAGTACTTC. It is translated as CASSKDYDQETQYF.

The V gene is TRBV7-9, the J gene TRBJ2-2; the match to TRBD2 covers 7 bases. J lost 2 bases, V lost 4 bases, and 4 bases had no gene match. Germline assignment: CDR1 SEHNR and CDR2 FQNEAQ (reference sequence). The CDR3 runs 15 residues. Here the CDR3 DNA reads TGTGCCAGCAGCTCCCGCGGGGGAAACACCGGGGAGCTGTTTTTT. This gives the protein CASSSRGGNTGELFF. Together with reference TRBV7-9 and TRBJ2-2, the CDR3 gives the full variable domain: DTGVSQNPRHKITKRGQNVTFRCDPISEHNRLYWYRQTLGQGPEFLTYFQNEAQLEKSRLLSDRFSAERPKGSFSTLEIQRTEQGDSAMYLCASSSRGGNTGELFFGEGSRLTVL.

This clone has just one count. The CDR3 here is CASSEGGMWQYGYTF. The CDR3 region has the DNA TGTGCCAGCAGTGAAGGTGGTATGTGGCAGTACGGCTACACCTTC. J is TRBJ1-2 and V is TRBV6-1; the D is unclear. The CDR3 spans 15 residues. Looked up from germline, CDR1 is MNHNS and CDR2 is SASEGT. V lost 1 base to trimming and J lost 8 bases, with 17 bases between them.

This clone was seen a single time. CDR3 region: CASRGTKPGNQPQHF. CDR3 DNA sequence: TGTGCCAGCAGGGGGACTAAACCCGGCAATCAGCCCCAGCATTTT. V is TRBV2 and J is TRBJ1-5, with TRBD1 as a possible D gene (5 bases). CDR1 is SNHLY and CDR2 is FYNNEI in the germline V gene. The V gene lost 6 bases and the J gene lost 2 bases, with 14 bases spanning the gap. The CDR3 is 15 residues long.

The V and J genes are TRBV7-9 and TRBJ2-2, with D maybe TRBD2 (6 bases). Trimming removed 3 bases at V and 4 bases at J, with 15 bases between. The CDR3 totals 16 residues. Germline CDR1 and CDR2: SEHNR and FQNEAQ (reference sequence). The CDR3 nucleotides read TGTGCCAGCAGCTTTGGGGGAGGTGAGAGCACCGGGGAGCTGTTTTTT. Translated, it gives CASSFGGGESTGELFF.

This clone has just a few counts. The genes are TRBV5-4 and TRBJ2-7; TRBD2 agrees at 9 bases. Germline CDR1 and CDR2: SGHNT and YYREEE (reference sequence). The CDR3 totals 17 residues. V dropped 3 bases and J dropped 5; count of bases not matched to a gene: 15. The CDR3 DNA follows: TGTGCCAGCAGCTCCCAGTTTGGCGGGGGGGCACACCACGAGCAGTACTTC. This sequence encodes CASSSQFGGGAHHEQYF.

A single count supports this clone. The chain carries TRBV3-1 (or the pseudogene TRBV3-2) and TRBJ1-1; no clear D gene. The length of the CDR3 is 14 residues. The V and J ends lost 3 bases and 3 bases respectively, with 11 bases between them. Germline V CDR1 and CDR2: LGHDT, YNNKEL (reference sequence). The chain's CDR3 is CASSQRERDTEAFF. The CDR3 region has the DNA TGTGCCAGCAGCCAGAGGGAGAGGGACACTGAAGCTTTCTTT.

The gene calls are TRBV30 and TRBJ2-6; D remains ambiguous. The germline gives CDR1 GTSNPN, CDR2 SVGIG (reference sequence). The CDR3 runs 14 residues. V was trimmed by 3 bases and J by 2 bases, leaving 8 bases between them. In DNA form, the CDR3 reads TGTGCCTGGAGGAACTATGCTGGGGCCAACGTCCTGACTTTC. This gives the protein CAWRNYAGANVLTF.